The 27 T cell receptor beta chains below were found in one sample sequenced in a study of OX40 agonist ivuxolimab in advanced cancers. TCRdb's copy holds only in-frame clones and misses some; the assay was immunoSEQ multiplex PCR. The sample has 15,000 to 25,000 clones; 83% are singletons. The specimen was CD4+ or CD8+ T cells sorted from blood, collected in a trial of the OX40 agonist ivuxolimab. The source of these receptors is an adult with an advanced solid tumor such as melanoma, head and neck, liver or kidney cancer.

The chain has TRBV7-9 and TRBJ1-5, with TRBD1 matching over 7 bases. This CDR3 comprises 14 residues. V lost 4 bases to trimming and J lost 4 bases; unmatched junction nucleotides: 4. Germline V gene data show CDR1 as SEHNR and CDR2 as FQNEAQ (reference sequence). Written as DNA, the CDR3 is TGTGCCAGCAGCTCGACAGGGTCGAATCAGCCCCAGCATTTT. This translates into CASSSTGSNQPQHF.

V usage is TRBV10-1 and J usage is TRBJ1-1; a possible D gene is TRBD1 (5 bases). Germline loops: CDR1 WNHNN, CDR2 SYGVQD (reference sequence). V dropped 0 bases and J dropped 2 bases, with 10 bases sitting between them. The CDR3 extends over 15 amino acids. CDR3 nucleotide sequence: TGCGCCAGCAGTGAGTCGCGGGACCTCAACACTGAAGCTTTCTTT. Translated: CASSESRDLNTEAFF.

This chain links TRBV10-3 with TRBJ2-7, with TRBD2 as a possible D gene (5 bases). CDR1 and CDR2 from the germline V gene are ENHRY and SYGVKD. Between the trimmed V and J ends, which lost 2 bases and 12 bases, there was a span of 11 bases. CDR3 size: 11 residues. The CDR3 coding sequence is TGTGCCATCAGTGAGGCAGAGGGCGTGTACTTC. Protein product: CAISEAEGVYF.

J is TRBJ2-3 and V is TRBV27; D might be TRBD2 (5 bases). The V end was cut by 4 bases, the J end by 5 bases, with 16 bases between. The CDR3 length is 15 residues. The germline V gene encodes CDR1 MNHEY and CDR2 SMNVEV (reference sequence). The CDR3 coding sequence is TGTGCCAGCAGTTCCGGACTCACTTTTATAGATACGCAGTATTTT. This encodes CASSSGLTFIDTQYF.

V is TRBV7-9 and J is TRBJ1-5, with 9 bases that match TRBD1. From germline, CDR1 is SEHNR and CDR2 FQNEAQ (reference sequence). The CDR3 consists of 16 residues. Trimming cost V 2 bases and J 6 bases; bases outside gene matches: 8. CDR3 coding DNA: TGTGCCAGCAGCTTAAGGAGGACAGGGGCAGGTCAGCCCCAGCATTTT. Protein product: CASSLRRTGAGQPQHF.

The chain is built from TRBV19 and TRBJ1-5; a weak D match, TRBD1 (5 bases). V lost 7 bases and J lost 2, with 24 bases in between. Germline V lookup: CDR1 LNHDA, CDR2 SQIVND (reference sequence). The CDR3 covers 18 residues. The CDR3, as DNA: TGTGCCAGTAAACTAGGGGACCGGAATGATTTCGGCAATCAGCCCCAGCATTTT. This codes for CASKLGDRNDFGNQPQHF.

The gene calls are TRBV7-2 and TRBJ2-7; D uncertain. V gave up 1 base and J gave up 5 bases, with 21 bases separating them. The CDR3 is 17 residues long. Germline CDR1 reads SGHTA; CDR2 reads FQGNSA. As DNA, the CDR3 is TGTGCCAGCAGCTTAGACATCATAACTCCCTCGCCCCACGAGCAGTACTTC. Translation: CASSLDIITPSPHEQYF.

Only one count was recorded for this clone. V usage is TRBV9 and J usage is TRBJ2-2, with 15 bases identical to TRBD2. The CDR3 is 18 amino acids. The germline V gene encodes CDR1 SGDLS and CDR2 YYNGEE. V dropped 2 bases and J dropped 6; count of bases not matched to a gene: 8. CDR3 protein: CASSVGTSGGHGPGELFF. Here the CDR3 DNA reads TGTGCCAGCAGCGTCGGGACTAGCGGGGGGCATGGGCCCGGGGAGCTGTTTTTT. The full variable domain, its missing parts supplied by reference TRBV9 and TRBJ2-2, is DSGVTQTPKHLITATGQRVTLRCSPRSGDLSVYWYQQSLDQGLQFLIQYYNGEERAKGNILERFSAQQFPDLHSELNLSSLELGDSALYFCASSVGTSGGHGPGELFFGEGSRLTVL.

The J gene is TRBJ2-2, the V gene TRBV19, with 7 positions matching TRBD1. CDR3 length: 15 amino acids. V shed 3 bases, J shed 7 bases, and the junction held 8 bases outside the gene matches. Germline V CDR1 and CDR2: LNHDA, SQIVND (reference sequence). CDR3 in amino acids: CASSIMAGGVGELFF. CDR3 DNA: TGTGCCAGTAGTATCATGGCAGGGGGTGTCGGGGAGCTGTTTTTT. The entire variable domain, with the rest obtained from reference TRBV19 and TRBJ2-2, is as follows: DGGITQSPKYLFRKEGQNVTLSCEQNLNHDAMYWYRQDPGQGLRLIYYSQIVNDFQKGDIAEGYSVSREKKESFPLTVTSAQKNPTAFYLCASSIMAGGVGELFFGEGSRLTVL.

CDR3 nucleotides: TGTGCCAGCAGTTTATCGGTCCTAGCGGCCTACGAGCAGTACTTC. It is translated as CASSLSVLAAYEQYF. The V call is TRBV27, the J call TRBJ2-7; 7 positions match TRBD2. The CDR3 is made up of 15 amino acids. Germline assignment: CDR1 MNHEY and CDR2 SMNVEV (reference sequence). V was pared by 0 bases and J by 2 bases, with 4 bases of the junction left unmatched.

This chain joins TRBV15 and TRBJ1-2, with 7 positions matching TRBD1. The junction had 14 bases not matched to a gene; V was cut back by 7 bases and J by 3 bases. Looked up from germline, CDR1 is LNHNV and CDR2 is YYDKDF (reference sequence). There are 16 residues in the CDR3. CDR3 sequence: CATNDGRDRVDYGYTF. Here the CDR3 DNA reads TGTGCCACCAACGACGGCCGAGACAGGGTCGACTATGGCTACACCTTC. The variable domain in full, completed from reference TRBV15 and TRBJ1-2, reads DAMVIQNPRYQVTQFGKPVTLSCSQTLNHNVMYWYQQKSSQAPKLLFHYYDKDFNNEADTPDNFQSRRPNTSFCFLDIRSPGLGDTAMYLCATNDGRDRVDYGYTFGSGTRLTVV.

The rearrangement joins TRBV5-1 to TRBJ2-7; no clear D. The CDR3 length is 15 residues. Germline V gene data show CDR1 as SGHRS and CDR2 as YFSETQ. V shed 3 bases and J shed 0 bases, with 13 bases lying between them. The CDR3 loop is CASSYPRSSSYEQYF. The CDR3, as DNA: TGCGCCAGCAGCTACCCCCGGTCGAGCTCCTACGAGCAGTACTTC.

This clone appeared once. This chain links TRBV19 with TRBJ1-1; 8 bases agree with TRBD1. V gave up 7 bases and J gave up 7 bases; unmatched junction bases: 11. Germline values: CDR1 LNHDA, CDR2 SQIVND (reference sequence). This CDR3 is built from 14 residues. This CDR3 is CASTAGQGWNEAFF. The DNA for the CDR3 is TGTGCCAGTACCGCTGGACAGGGATGGAATGAAGCTTTCTTT. The entire variable domain, with the rest obtained from reference TRBV19 and TRBJ1-1, is as follows: DGGITQSPKYLFRKEGQNVTLSCEQNLNHDAMYWYRQDPGQGLRLIYYSQIVNDFQKGDIAEGYSVSREKKESFPLTVTSAQKNPTAFYLCASTAGQGWNEAFFGQGTRLTVV.

This chain joins TRBV19 and TRBJ2-7; TRBD2 matches at 10 bases. This CDR3 is built from 16 residues. The germline gives CDR1 LNHDA, CDR2 SQIVND (reference sequence). Trimming cost V 0 bases and J 3 bases; bases outside gene matches: 5. CDR3 in amino acids: CASSIDRVAGGYEQYF. CDR3 in DNA: TGTGCCAGTAGTATAGATCGGGTAGCGGGGGGCTACGAGCAGTACTTC.

In its sample, this clone is large. The chain links TRBV4-1 to TRBJ2-7, with no clear D. This CDR3 comprises 16 residues. V was trimmed by 2 bases and J by 7 bases, leaving 21 bases between them. Germline assignment: CDR1 MGHRA and CDR2 YSYEKL. The CDR3 loop reads CASSQTTRDPPTEQYF. CDR3 nucleotide sequence: TGCGCCAGCAGCCAAACCACCCGAGACCCACCAACAGAGCAGTACTTC.

The J gene is TRBJ2-1, the V gene TRBV7-2, with D maybe TRBD1 (6 bases). V lost 3 bases to trimming and J lost 4 bases, with 7 bases between them. This CDR3 contains 13 residues. From germline, CDR1 is SGHTA and CDR2 FQGNSA. CDR3 protein: CASSLGAYNEQFF. DNA for the CDR3: TGTGCCAGCAGCTTGGGGGCTTACAATGAGCAGTTCTTC.

The V gene is TRBV2, the J gene TRBJ2-7; maybe TRBD1 (6 bases). The germline V gene encodes CDR1 SNHLY and CDR2 FYNNEI. Between the trimmed V and J ends, which lost 2 bases and 1 base, there was a span of 9 bases. CDR3 length equals 14 residues. CDR3 protein: CASSERGISYEQYF. In DNA, the CDR3 is TGTGCCAGCAGTGAAAGGGGGATATCCTACGAGCAGTACTTC.

This clone was recorded only once. This chain uses TRBV29-1 with TRBJ2-7, with 9 bases matching TRBD2. CDR3 size: 17 residues. J was trimmed by 2 bases and V by 4 bases; bases with no gene match: 15. In germline, CDR1 is SQVTM, CDR2 ANQGSEA. This chain's CDR3 is CSVGGGGEGVAPYEQYF. DNA for the CDR3: TGCAGCGTTGGGGGCGGGGGGGAAGGAGTTGCCCCCTACGAGCAGTACTTC.

CDR3 amino acids: CASSTTGGSSGNTIYF. The DNA for the CDR3 is TGTGCCAGCAGTACGACAGGGGGTAGCTCTGGAAACACCATATATTTT. The chain combines TRBV14 with TRBJ1-3; 9 bases are a match to TRBD1. Germline assignment: CDR1 SGHDN and CDR2 FVKESK. The CDR3 totals 16 residues. The V segment lost 6 bases and the J segment 0 bases; nucleotides outside the gene matches: 6.

The rearrangement uses TRBV5-4 and TRBJ1-2, with 11 nucleotides matching TRBD1. The germline gives CDR1 SGHNT, CDR2 YYREEE (reference sequence). The CDR3 is made up of 16 amino acids. The junction had 9 bases not matched to a gene; V was cut back by 1 base and J by 7 bases. The CDR3 region has the DNA TGTGCCAGCAGCTTGCCCCCGGGACAGGGGGACCGTGGCTACACCTTC. It codes for CASSLPPGQGDRGYTF.

The V gene is TRBV19, the J gene TRBJ1-5; D is unclear. The germline V gene has CDR1 LNHDA and CDR2 SQIVND (reference sequence). The CDR3 extends over 14 amino acids. Trimming took off 5 bases at V and 1 base at J, with 9 bases between the two ends. CDR3 loop: CASSWGSSNQPQHF. CDR3 in DNA: TGTGCCAGTAGTTGGGGTTCAAGCAATCAGCCCCAGCATTTT.

V and J are TRBV7-2 and TRBJ2-4; 9 bases map to TRBD2. Germline CDR1 is SGHTA and CDR2 is FQGNSA. The V segment lost 2 bases and the J segment 13 bases; nucleotides outside the gene matches: 9. The CDR3 is 14 residues long. Here the CDR3 DNA reads TGTGCCAGCAGCTTAAACGGACTAGCGCATACCCAGTACTTC. This translates into CASSLNGLAHTQYF. The variable domain in full, with the rest retrieved from reference TRBV7-2 and TRBJ2-4, is GAGVSQSPSNKVTEKGKDVELRCDPISGHTALYWYRQSLGQGLEFLIYFQGNSAPDKSGLPSDRFSAERTGGSVSTLTIQRTQQEDSAVYLCASSLNGLAHTQYFGAGTRLSVL.

The CDR3 bases are TGTGCCACCGGTGGTTCAAGCTCCTATAATTCACCCCTCCACTTT. Translating it yields CATGGSSSYNSPLHF. V usage is TRBV6-6 and J usage is TRBJ1-6, with no clear D. CDR1 is MNHNY and CDR2 is SVGAGI in the germline V gene (reference sequence). This CDR3 has 15 residues. Deletions cut 10 bases from V and 0 bases from J, with 13 bases between.

The chain joins TRBV7-9 to TRBJ2-5, with D perhaps TRBD1 (6 bases). Trimming left V 5 bases short and J 1 base short, with 11 bases between. CDR1 is SEHNR and CDR2 is FQNEAQ in the germline V gene (reference sequence). The CDR3 consists of 14 residues. CDR3 sequence: CASSAGQLQETQYF. Written as DNA, the CDR3 is TGTGCCAGCAGCGCAGGACAGCTCCAAGAGACCCAGTACTTC.

The J gene is TRBJ2-2, the V gene TRBV27; weak D call: TRBD1 (7 bases). V was clipped by 5 bases and J by 6 bases, with 10 bases between them. CDR3 size: 13 residues. The V gene's germline CDR1 is MNHEY and CDR2 SMNVEV (reference sequence). The CDR3 nucleotides read TGTGCCAGCAGTCTCAGGGGGGCCGGGGAGCTGTTTTTT. This encodes CASSLRGAGELFF.

This clone has just one count. The chain uses TRBV9 and TRBJ2-3, with D unclear. The CDR3 has 13 residues. Germline CDR1 SGDLS, CDR2 YYNGEE. V dropped 0 bases and J dropped 2 bases, with 4 bases sitting between them. CDR3: CASSVAVTDTQYF. DNA for the CDR3: TGTGCCAGCAGCGTAGCCGTCACAGATACGCAGTATTTT.

V gene TRBV30 combines with J gene TRBJ2-7; D gene unclear. V was trimmed by 2 bases and J by 7 bases, leaving 12 bases between them. Per the germline V gene, CDR1 is GTSNPN and CDR2 is SVGIG (reference sequence). The length of the CDR3 is 12 residues. CDR3 residues: CAWSSSRWEQYF. Here the CDR3 DNA reads TGTGCCTGGAGTAGTAGTAGGTGGGAGCAGTACTTC.